One T cell receptor (beta chain) is described in this entry. This clonotype was found once. Its antigen is currently not known. No base quality values were provided; no much bigger clone lies one nucleotide off. Resting on one read, the evidence is weak. The trim is 6 bases for V and 0 bases for J, with a gap of 15 bases between the germline ends. From cysteine to phenylalanine, the CDR3 is 14 amino acids long. Only the CDR3 region is kept as DNA, spanning 42 bases read in frame from base 1. CDR1 and CDR2 are drawn from the germline V gene: SQVTM, ANQGSEA. Receptors were amplified or captured by PCR. TCR sequencing of DNA from cultured CD4+ T cells used the Oncomine TCR Beta short-read assay at the Johns Hopkins FTIC core. The QIAamp micro DNA kit was used to extract genomic DNA from the cultured CD4+ T cells. The Oncomine TCR Beta libraries from cultured CD4+ T cells were pooled using unique dual indexes and then sequenced on an Illumina iSeq 100. The paper's processing steps were these. Non-productive sequences were removed, and CDR3s that did not start with C, did not end with F or W, or were shorter than 7 amino acids were discarded. The MANAFEST web application identified antigen-specific clonotypes by comparing peptide-stimulated wells against reference wells and other culture wells. Positive clones required FDR below 0.05, an odds ratio above 5, and productive frequency above 0.1% in at least two of three replicate wells. Clonotypes that were significantly expanded in both SARS-CoV-2 spike wells and at least one common cold coronavirus spike condition were defined as cross-reactive. Using R version 3.6.1, CDR3 homology was evaluated through Levenshtein distances (stringdist) along with unrooted phylogenetic trees (ape). TCRdb redid the processing of the public reads, applying fastp at Q25 and MiXCR, and retained in-frame beta chains. Duplicate CDR3 protein sequences are folded into a single record with the most common DNA and genes. The V and J calls come from TCRdb's annotation, not from the publication. The sample contains 9,500 to 15,000 distinct CDR3 sequences, 45% to 60% of them found a single time. Roughly 28% of the sample is in the top ten clones.

These data come from a study of vaccination and CD4 T cells after COVID-19 (dated 2022 in TCRdb). About the study as a whole: Convalescent patients had a positive SARS-CoV-2 result on nasal swab PCR, and of these patients, about ten had mild disease and one had severe disease. The convalescent cohort included six males and four females, with two Hispanic individuals, seven Caucasians, two Asians and one multiracial person. Two doses of either the Pfizer-BioNTech BNT162b2 vaccine (n=8) or the Moderna mRNA-1273 vaccine (n=2) were administered to participants. Post-COVID blood samples from convalescent patients were collected a median of about 110 days after diagnosis, with a range of roughly 30 to 170 days. Post-vaccine blood samples were taken a median of approximately 76 days after the second vaccine dose, with a range of 14 to 241 days. Overlapping spike peptide pools from SARS-CoV-2 and from the common cold coronaviruses HCoV-NL63, HCoV-OC43 and HCoV-229E were used as culture stimuli. Control cultures received a CEFX viral epitope pool as the positive control, an HIV-1 Nef peptide pool as the negative control, or no peptide. In roughly nine COVID-19 convalescent patients and a handful of infection-naive healthy vaccine recipients, the spike-specific CD4+ TCR repertoire before mRNA vaccination was compared with the repertoire after mRNA vaccination.

What the treatment or condition label conveys for this sample: approximately 11-day PBMC culture with coronavirus spike peptide pools or control peptides (ViraFEST assay). The ViraFEST assay, used in the study, expanded antigen-specific T cells with peptide pools and then identified the expanded clonotypes through TCR sequencing. The convalescent patients' positive SARS-CoV-2 PCR tests fell between March and December 2020, which was before the Alpha, Beta and Delta variants emerged in the United States. About 2 million PBMCs per well were cultured in IMDM with approximately 5% human AB serum and 8.5 to 10 IU/ml IL-2, plus 10 ug/ml peptide pools. Half of the culture medium was replaced with fresh IL-2-containing medium on days 3 and 7. Once the cells had been in culture for 9 to 10 days, the EasySep CD4+ T cell isolation kit was used to isolate CD4+ T cells by negative selection. Ficoll-Paque Plus gradient centrifugation was used to isolate PBMCs from whole blood, and the isolated PBMCs were then either used fresh or cryopreserved at -140C. Culture conditions were generally each tested in triplicate wells.

Study-level results and caveats: Although the median number of SARS-CoV-2-reactive clonotypes went up from some 23 after infection to some 37 after vaccination, the increase was not significant. In convalescent patients, nearly all vaccine-specific clones (304 of 307) were found to be mono-reactive for SARS-CoV-2 spike rather than cross-reactive with common cold coronaviruses. The number of convalescent patients in the study was relatively small, and the study did not examine early timepoints following natural infection. In convalescent patients, a median about 84% of post-vaccine SARS-CoV-2-reactive clones were detected only after vaccination, and vaccine-specific priming was suggested by this finding.

The TCR sequence derives from a human donor who had recovered from COVID-19. The sequenced sample was CD4+ T cells from blood, cultured in vitro. The sequence joins TRBV29-1 to TRBJ2-7; the D gene is perhaps TRBD1, on 6 matching bases. The base sequence is TGCAGCGTAAATACCGGGACAATCTCCTACGAGCAGTACTTC. Translated, this is CSVNTGTISYEQYF.